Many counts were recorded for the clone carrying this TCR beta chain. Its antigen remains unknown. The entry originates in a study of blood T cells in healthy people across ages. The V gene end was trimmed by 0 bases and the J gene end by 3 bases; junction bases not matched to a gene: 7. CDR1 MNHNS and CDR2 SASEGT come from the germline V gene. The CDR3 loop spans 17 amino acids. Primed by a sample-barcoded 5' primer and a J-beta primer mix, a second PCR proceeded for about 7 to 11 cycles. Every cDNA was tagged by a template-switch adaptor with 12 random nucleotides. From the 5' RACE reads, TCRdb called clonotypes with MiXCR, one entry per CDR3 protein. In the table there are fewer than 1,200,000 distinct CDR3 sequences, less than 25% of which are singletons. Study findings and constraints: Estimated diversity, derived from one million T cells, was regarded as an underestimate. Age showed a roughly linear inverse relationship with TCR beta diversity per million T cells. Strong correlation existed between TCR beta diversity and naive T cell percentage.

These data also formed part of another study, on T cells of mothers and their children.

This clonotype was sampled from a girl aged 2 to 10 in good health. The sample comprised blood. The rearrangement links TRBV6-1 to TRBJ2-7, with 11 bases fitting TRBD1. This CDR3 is CASSEARTGGPDYEQYF. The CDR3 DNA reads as TGTGCCAGCAGTGAAGCTAGGACAGGGGGCCCAGACTACGAGCAGTACTTC.